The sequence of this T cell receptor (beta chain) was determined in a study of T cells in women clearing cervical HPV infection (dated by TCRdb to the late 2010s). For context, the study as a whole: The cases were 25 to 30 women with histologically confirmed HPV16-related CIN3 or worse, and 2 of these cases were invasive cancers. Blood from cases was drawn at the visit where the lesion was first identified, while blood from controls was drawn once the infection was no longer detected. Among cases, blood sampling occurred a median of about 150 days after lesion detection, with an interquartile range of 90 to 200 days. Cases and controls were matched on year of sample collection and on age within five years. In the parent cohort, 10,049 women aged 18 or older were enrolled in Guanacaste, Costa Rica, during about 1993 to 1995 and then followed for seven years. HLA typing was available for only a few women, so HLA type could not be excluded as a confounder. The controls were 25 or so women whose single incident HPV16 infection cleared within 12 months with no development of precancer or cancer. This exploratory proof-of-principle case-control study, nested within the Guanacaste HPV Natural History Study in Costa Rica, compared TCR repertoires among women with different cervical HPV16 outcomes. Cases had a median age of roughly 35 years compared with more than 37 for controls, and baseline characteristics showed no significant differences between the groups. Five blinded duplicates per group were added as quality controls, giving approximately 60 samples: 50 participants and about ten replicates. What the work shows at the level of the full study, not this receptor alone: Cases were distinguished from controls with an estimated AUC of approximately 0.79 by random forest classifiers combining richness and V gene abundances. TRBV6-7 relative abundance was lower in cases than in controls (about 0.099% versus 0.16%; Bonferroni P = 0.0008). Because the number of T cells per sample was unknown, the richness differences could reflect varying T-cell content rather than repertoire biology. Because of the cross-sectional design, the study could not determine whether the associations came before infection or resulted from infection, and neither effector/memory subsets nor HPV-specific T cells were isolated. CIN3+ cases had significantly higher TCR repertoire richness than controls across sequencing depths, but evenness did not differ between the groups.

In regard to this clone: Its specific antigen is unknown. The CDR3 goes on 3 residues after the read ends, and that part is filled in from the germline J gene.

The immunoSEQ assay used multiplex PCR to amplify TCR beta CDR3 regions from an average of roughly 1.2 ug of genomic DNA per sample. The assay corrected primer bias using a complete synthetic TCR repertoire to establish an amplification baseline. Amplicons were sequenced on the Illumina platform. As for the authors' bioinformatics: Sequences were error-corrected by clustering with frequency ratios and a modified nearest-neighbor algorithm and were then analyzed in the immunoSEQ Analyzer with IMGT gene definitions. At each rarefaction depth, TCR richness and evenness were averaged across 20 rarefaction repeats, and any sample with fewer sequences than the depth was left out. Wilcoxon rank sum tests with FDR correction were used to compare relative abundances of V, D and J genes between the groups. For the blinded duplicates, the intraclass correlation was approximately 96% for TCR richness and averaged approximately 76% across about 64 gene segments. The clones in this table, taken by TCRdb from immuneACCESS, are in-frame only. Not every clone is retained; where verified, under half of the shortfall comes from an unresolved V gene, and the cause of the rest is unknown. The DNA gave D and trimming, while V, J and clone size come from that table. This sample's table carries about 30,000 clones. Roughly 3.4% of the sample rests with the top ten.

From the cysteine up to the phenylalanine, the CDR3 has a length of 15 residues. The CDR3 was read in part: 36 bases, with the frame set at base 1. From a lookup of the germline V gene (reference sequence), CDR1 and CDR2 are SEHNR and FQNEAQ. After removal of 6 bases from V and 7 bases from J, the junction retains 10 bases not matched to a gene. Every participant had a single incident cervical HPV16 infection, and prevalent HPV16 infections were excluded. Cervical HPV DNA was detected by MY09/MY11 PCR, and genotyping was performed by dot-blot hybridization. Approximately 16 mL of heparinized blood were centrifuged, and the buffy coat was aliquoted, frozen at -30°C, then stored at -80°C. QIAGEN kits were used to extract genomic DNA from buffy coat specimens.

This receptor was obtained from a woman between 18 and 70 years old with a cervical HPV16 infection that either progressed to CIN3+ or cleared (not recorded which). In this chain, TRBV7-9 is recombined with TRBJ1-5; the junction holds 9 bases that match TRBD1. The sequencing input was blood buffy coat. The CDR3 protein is CASSRGGQGEQPQHF. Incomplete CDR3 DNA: TGTGCCAGCAGTCGGGGGGGACAGGGCGAACAGCCC.